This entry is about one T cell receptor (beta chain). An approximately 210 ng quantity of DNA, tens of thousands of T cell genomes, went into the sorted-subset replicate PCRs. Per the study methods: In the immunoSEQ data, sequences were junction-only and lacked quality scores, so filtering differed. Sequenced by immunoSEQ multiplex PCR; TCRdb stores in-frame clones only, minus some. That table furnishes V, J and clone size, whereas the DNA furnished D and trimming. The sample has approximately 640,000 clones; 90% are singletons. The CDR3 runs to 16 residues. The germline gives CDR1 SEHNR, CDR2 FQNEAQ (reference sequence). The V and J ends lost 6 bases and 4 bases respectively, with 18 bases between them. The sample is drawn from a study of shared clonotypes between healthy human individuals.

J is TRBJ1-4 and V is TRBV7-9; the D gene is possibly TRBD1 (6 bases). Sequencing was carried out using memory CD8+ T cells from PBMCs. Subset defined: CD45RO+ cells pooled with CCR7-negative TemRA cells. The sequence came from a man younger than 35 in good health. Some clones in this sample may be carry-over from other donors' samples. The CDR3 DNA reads TGTGCCAGCAGTGATCGACACGGACAGAATAATGAAAAACTGTTTTTT. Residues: CASSDRHGQNNEKLFF.